A single sample is the source of the 7 T cell receptor beta chains below, sequenced in a study of CD8+ T cells in alopecia areata. Sequencing used cDNA as its template, made by extracting RNA and reverse transcribing it. Repertoires were generated with immunoSEQ multiplex PCR, while TCRdb's copy carries only in-frame clones and drops some. The profile covers 200,000 to 250,000 clones, with about three fifths appearing a single time and more than 3.5% taken by the ten largest. Specified treatment: oral pan-JAK inhibitor, 5-10 mg twice daily. The source was CD4+ T cells sorted from blood, collected at week 4, from a patient treated with tofacitinib. The receptors stem from a human donor with alopecia areata.

This clone has more than one count but fewer than ten. The rearrangement links TRBV29-1 to TRBJ2-4, with D unclear. The CDR3 covers 13 residues. In germline, CDR1 is SQVTM, CDR2 ANQGSEA. V lost 4 bases to trimming and J lost 0 bases, with 7 bases between them. The CDR3 protein is CSVALSAKNIQYF. The CDR3 DNA is TGCAGCGTTGCGCTTTCAGCCAAAAACATTCAGTACTTC.

The chain combines TRBV7-9 with TRBJ2-1, with a tentative D call TRBD1 (5 bases). CDR3 length: 15 residues. V was shortened by 2 bases and J by 5 bases, with 13 bases between the two germline ends. Germline CDR1 reads SEHNR; CDR2 reads FQNEAQ (reference sequence). CDR3 bases: TGTGCCAGCAGCTTACGTGACAGAGAGGACAATGAGCAGTTCTTC. It is translated as CASSLRDREDNEQFF.

This sequence joins TRBV7-8 and TRBJ1-2, with 8 bases matching TRBD1. CDR3 length equals 14 residues. Trimming cost V 1 base and J 3 bases; bases outside gene matches: 1. Per germline, CDR1 SGHVS and CDR2 FQNEAQ. This chain's CDR3 is CASSLVDRDYGYTF. The CDR3 DNA reads TGTGCCAGCAGCTTAGTGGACAGGGACTATGGCTACACCTTC.

The V gene is TRBV21-1, the J gene TRBJ2-5; the D call of TRBD1 is as the table states it, not checked on the DNA. TRBV21-1 has pseudogene status. CDR3 length: 14 amino acids. The CDR3 DNA reads as TGTGCCAGCAGCACACACAGGGGGTGGGAGACCCAGTACTTC. Amino acids: CASSTHRGWETQYF.

The chain recombines TRBV7-2 with TRBJ2-5; TRBD1 matches at 8 bases. V lost 3 bases to trimming and J lost 5 bases; unmatched junction nucleotides: 5. Germline lookup yields CDR1 SGHTA and CDR2 FQGNSA. The CDR3 has 14 amino acids. CDR3 sequence reads: CASSFQGAKETQYF. CDR3 coding DNA: TGTGCCAGCAGCTTCCAGGGGGCTAAGGAGACCCAGTACTTC.

V is TRBV27 and J is TRBJ1-3; 8 positions match TRBD1. V was clipped by 5 bases and J by 6 bases; unmatched bases: 6. The CDR3 sequence is 14 residues long. From germline, CDR1 is MNHEY and CDR2 SMNVEV (reference sequence). CDR3 sequence (DNA): TGTGCCAGCAGTCAGGACAGGGCGTCAAACACCATATATTTT. Its protein is CASSQDRASNTIYF.

The chain carries TRBV15 and TRBJ2-7; D tentatively fits TRBD1 or TRBD2 (5 bases each). The CDR3 has 16 amino acids. Trimming stripped 0 bases from V and 7 bases from J, with 19 bases between. Germline V gene lookup returns CDR1 LNHNV and CDR2 YYDKDF (reference sequence). The CDR3 nucleotides are TGTGCCACCAGCAGAGATCGGGGCAGTACGCACGGGGAGCAGTACTTC. Translation gives CATSRDRGSTHGEQYF.